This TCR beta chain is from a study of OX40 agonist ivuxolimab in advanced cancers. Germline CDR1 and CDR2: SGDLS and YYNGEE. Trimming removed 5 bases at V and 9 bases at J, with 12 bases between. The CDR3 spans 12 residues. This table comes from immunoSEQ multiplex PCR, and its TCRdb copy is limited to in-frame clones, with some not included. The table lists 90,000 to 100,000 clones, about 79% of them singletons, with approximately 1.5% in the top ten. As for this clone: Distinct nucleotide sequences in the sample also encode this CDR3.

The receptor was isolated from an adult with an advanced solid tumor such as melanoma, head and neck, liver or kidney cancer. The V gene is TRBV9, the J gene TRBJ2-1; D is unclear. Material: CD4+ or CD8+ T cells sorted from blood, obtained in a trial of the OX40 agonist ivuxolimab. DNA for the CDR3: TGTGCCAGCAGTGCCCTTTTGGGTGAGCAGTTCTTC. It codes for CASSALLGEQFF.